The 29 T cell receptor beta chains in this list originate from one sample, sequenced in a study of T cells expressing NK-cell markers (dated by TCRdb to the early 2020s). Receptors were amplified or captured by 5' RACE. The sequencer was an Illumina HiSeq 2000. TCRdb reprocessed the reads and provides one entry for every CDR3 protein sequence; no DNA is given. The table for this sample lists 150,000 to 180,000 distinct CDR3 sequences. 37% of the sample is in the top ten clones. Sequences were obtained from blood T cells: a sorted CD56 or NKG2C T cell subset, CD4+ or CD8+ T cells, or bulk PBMC T cells (not recorded which). Receptors originate from a woman in her forties or fifties in good health. Donor details come from another sample of the same person, matched by shared clones.

The V call is TRBV7-8, the J call TRBJ2-7; the TCRdb call, TRBD1, lacks DNA for checking. CDR3 length: 14 amino acids. Per the germline V gene, CDR1 is SGHVS and CDR2 is FQNEAQ. The CDR3 here is CASSSRDRVNEQYF.

The gene calls are TRBV6-5 and TRBJ2-7; TCRdb's D gene call, TRBD2, goes unchecked for lack of DNA. The germline gives CDR1 MNHEY, CDR2 SVGAGI. The CDR3 runs 17 residues. CDR3 sequence reads: CASSYSTPVAGAYEQYF.

The chain combines TRBV5-1 with TRBJ2-7. The germline CDR1 and CDR2 sequences are SGHRS and YFSETQ. The CDR3 totals 14 residues. CDR3 residues: CASSLEGVSYEQYF. Combining the CDR3 with reference TRBV5-1 and TRBJ2-7 gives the whole variable domain KAGVTQTPRYLIKTRGQQVTLSCSPISGHRSVSWYQQTPGQGLQFLFEYFSETQRNKGNFPGRFSGRQFSNSRSEMNVSTLELGDSALYLCASSLEGVSYEQYFGPGTRLTVT.

The rearrangement joins TRBV15 to TRBJ2-3; the TRBD2 assignment by TCRdb is unverifiable without DNA. This CDR3 has 15 residues. Looked up from germline, CDR1 is LNHNV and CDR2 is YYDKDF (reference sequence). The CDR3 spells CATSRVAGGTDTQYF.

This CDR3 is CASSPGLAEQYF. The chain employs TRBV27 and TRBJ2-3; TCRdb outputs TRBD2, but without DNA this stays unchecked. Per the germline V gene, CDR1 is MNHEY and CDR2 is SMNVEV (reference sequence). This CDR3 has 12 residues.

This chain uses TRBV27 with TRBJ2-1; there is no DNA to check the TCRdb D call of TRBD2. The CDR3 extends over 15 amino acids. Germline V gene sequence: CDR1 MNHEY, CDR2 SMNVEV (reference sequence). The CDR3 reads CASSPGTSLSNEQFF.

The genes are TRBV5-6 and TRBJ2-5; TCRdb indicates TRBD2, and absent DNA this call remains unverified. The CDR3 contains 14 residues. Germline loops: CDR1 SGHDT, CDR2 YYEEEE. This CDR3 reads CASTLLAEKETQYF.

The genes are TRBV7-9 and TRBJ2-1; the D call of TRBD1 rests on TCRdb alone, since no DNA is present to check it. Germline V gene sequence: CDR1 SEHNR, CDR2 FQNEAQ (reference sequence). The CDR3 runs to 15 residues. The CDR3 reads CASSLEQGAVDEQFF.

V gene TRBV7-6 combines with J gene TRBJ2-7; absent DNA, TCRdb's TRBD2 call cannot be checked. Germline CDR1 reads SGHVS; CDR2 reads FNYEAQ. The CDR3 contains 14 residues. CDR3 residues: CASSLAGLSYEQYF.

V gene TRBV6-5 combines with J gene TRBJ2-1. This CDR3 spans 13 amino acids. Germline V CDR1 and CDR2: MNHEY, SVGAGI. The CDR3 is CASSSFEYNEQFF.

The chain employs TRBV20-1 and TRBJ2-2; TCRdb picks TRBD2, but there is no DNA to check that call. CDR1 is DFQATT, CDR2 SNEGSKA, per germline (reference sequence). The CDR3 is made up of 19 amino acids. The CDR3 sequence: CSALGGTSGTHPGTGELFF.

This rearrangement joins TRBV3-1 to TRBJ2-5; the D gene TCRdb calls, TRBD2, cannot be checked with no DNA. This CDR3 is built from 18 residues. Germline V gives CDR1 LGHDT, CDR2 YNNKEL (reference sequence). CDR3 sequence reads: CASSLIPLAGGPWETQYF.

The chain joins TRBV20-1 to TRBJ1-2; TCRdb's D gene call, TRBD1, goes unchecked for lack of DNA. The CDR3 runs to 15 residues. Germline assignment: CDR1 DFQATT and CDR2 SNEGSKA (reference sequence). The CDR3 here is CSAPGELPTGWGYTF.

The genes are TRBV7-9 and TRBJ2-5; TCRdb reports TRBD2, a call that lacks DNA to check it against. The CDR3 spans 16 residues. Germline assignment: CDR1 SEHNR and CDR2 FQNEAQ (reference sequence). The CDR3 sequence: CASSSPAGGPSETQYF.

V usage is TRBV4-1 and J usage is TRBJ1-6; TCRdb calls TRBD1, which cannot be checked without DNA. CDR1 is MGHRA and CDR2 is YSYEKL in the germline V gene. CDR3 length: 15 amino acids. The CDR3 loop is CASSQGGGYNSPLHF.

The chain carries TRBV29-1 and TRBJ2-1; lacking DNA, the TRBD1 call made by TCRdb goes unchecked. The CDR3 sequence is 15 residues long. CDR1 is SQVTM, CDR2 ANQGSEA, per germline. CDR3 residues: CSVEDSRGAPSEQFF.

V and J are TRBV10-2 and TRBJ2-1. The CDR3 has 13 amino acids. Germline CDR1 reads WSHSY; CDR2 reads SAAADI. This chain's CDR3 is CASSGSNNGEQFF.

This rearrangement joins TRBV29-1 to TRBJ1-1. The CDR3 has 14 amino acids. Germline CDR1 reads SQVTM; CDR2 reads ANQGSEA. The chain's CDR3 is CSVAGIMAADEAFF.

CDR3 loop: CASSHQTGTTFF. V usage is TRBV4-1 and J usage is TRBJ2-1; lacking DNA, the TRBD2 call made by TCRdb goes unchecked. The CDR3 extends over 12 amino acids. Germline V lookup: CDR1 MGHRA, CDR2 YSYEKL.

The rearrangement joins TRBV4-1 to TRBJ2-5. The CDR3 loop spans 13 amino acids. In germline, CDR1 is MGHRA, CDR2 YSYEKL. This chain's CDR3 is CASSQELNSYQYF.

V and J are TRBV20-1 and TRBJ2-1. CDR1 is DFQATT, CDR2 SNEGSKA, per germline (reference sequence). The CDR3 runs to 14 residues. The chain's CDR3 is CSASVGISGNEQFF.

The V and J genes are TRBV24-1 and TRBJ2-2; TCRdb's D gene call, TRBD1, goes unchecked for lack of DNA. The CDR3 runs to 18 residues. Looked up from germline, CDR1 is KGHDR and CDR2 is SFDVKD. CDR3 residues: CATSDPKMTQGNTGELFF.

J is TRBJ1-2 and V is TRBV20-1; TCRdb indicates TRBD1, and absent DNA this call remains unverified. The germline V gene encodes CDR1 DFQATT and CDR2 SNEGSKA (reference sequence). CDR3 length: 16 amino acids. The CDR3 loop is CSAIGPDRPPSYGYTF.

The V call is TRBV27, the J call TRBJ2-1. Germline CDR1 reads MNHEY; CDR2 reads SMNVEV (reference sequence). This CDR3 is built from 14 residues. The CDR3 protein is CASSLRGPDNEQFF.

V and J are TRBV4-1 and TRBJ2-1; TCRdb proposes TRBD2, but this gene call is untestable without DNA. This CDR3 has 17 amino acids. Germline lookup yields CDR1 MGHRA and CDR2 YSYEKL. The CDR3 protein is CASSQVNPRSSYNEQFF.

The CDR3 reads CASSPSLASGSPPNEQFF. This chain links TRBV18 with TRBJ2-1; TCRdb lists TRBD2, though no DNA is available to test this call. Germline values: CDR1 KGHSH, CDR2 LQKENI. The CDR3 sequence is 18 residues long.

The chain couples TRBV7-9 to TRBJ2-1; there is no DNA to check the TCRdb D call of TRBD2. Germline CDR1 and CDR2: SEHNR and FQNEAQ (reference sequence). The length of the CDR3 is 13 residues. This CDR3 is CASSLGTSSEQFF.

The gene calls are TRBV20-1 and TRBJ1-6. Germline CDR1 DFQATT, CDR2 SNEGSKA (reference sequence). This CDR3 is 15 amino acids long. CDR3 region: CSARWESGLDSPLHF.

This sequence joins TRBV9 and TRBJ2-3. The CDR3 consists of 14 residues. The germline CDR1 and CDR2 sequences are SGDLS and YYNGEE. The chain's CDR3 is CASSILTSTDTQYF.